This entry lists 5 T cell receptor beta chains sequenced from one sample in a study of low-dose radiotherapy and immunotherapy resistance in tumors. Priming of first-strand cDNA relied on TRAV- and TRBV-specific primers (covering alpha and beta chains). Amplification, which lasted roughly 20 PCR cycles, used a constant-region primer and V-primer adapter to amplify TCRs. TCRdb fed the reads into MiXCR, producing one record per CDR3 protein. The profile shows tens of thousands of distinct CDR3 sequences, around 17% of them singletons. As for time point: before trial treatment. The sample here was PBMCs, taken before treatment. These receptors were obtained from a male donor with prostate cancer.

This chain connects TRBV12-3 or TRBV12-4 to TRBJ1-1, with D tentatively TRBD1 (5 bases). The CDR3 consists of 18 residues. Trimming removed 4 bases from V and 0 bases from J, with 21 bases in between. The CDR3 here is CASSSDTRGMRMNTEAFF. Written as DNA, the CDR3 is TGTGCCAGCAGTTCGGACACAAGAGGGATGAGAATGAACACTGAAGCTTTCTTT.

This rearrangement joins TRBV7-2 to TRBJ2-1, with 9 bases fitting TRBD2. Germline CDR1 is SGHTA and CDR2 is FQGNSA. The V gene end was trimmed by 1 base and the J gene end by 9 bases; junction bases not matched to a gene: 10. This CDR3 spans 16 amino acids. CDR3 sequence: CASSLGGGAGRGEQFF. As DNA, the CDR3 is TGTGCCAGCAGCTTAGGCGGGGGGGCCGGACGTGGTGAGCAGTTCTTC. The full variable domain, with the rest looked up from reference TRBV7-2 and TRBJ2-1, is GAGVSQSPSNKVTEKGKDVELRCDPISGHTALYWYRQSLGQGLEFLIYFQGNSAPDKSGLPSDRFSAERTGGSVSTLTIQRTQQEDSAVYLCASSLGGGAGRGEQFFGPGTRLTVL.

This clonotype was seen repeatedly, ten times or more. The chain carries TRBV11-2 and TRBJ1-1; D gene uncertain. Germline CDR1 is SGHAT and CDR2 is FQNNGV. This CDR3 contains 14 residues. V was clipped by 3 bases and J by 4 bases, with 12 bases between them. CDR3 sequence (DNA): TGTGCCAGCAGCTTTCGGGTTTCGTCCACTGAAGCTTTCTTT. Translated: CASSFRVSSTEAFF.

The gene calls are TRBV19 and TRBJ1-1, with a possible D match to TRBD1 (5 bases). V dropped 2 bases and J dropped 1 base, with 14 bases sitting between them. In germline, CDR1 is LNHDA, CDR2 SQIVND (reference sequence). This CDR3 comprises 16 residues. The CDR3 DNA is TGTGCCAGTAGTATAAGGCACGGGGGGGGGAACACTGAAGCTTTCTTT. Protein sequence: CASSIRHGGGNTEAFF.

This clonotype was found many times. The chain recombines TRBV7-2 with TRBJ1-4; D is possibly TRBD1 (6 bases). Trimming removed 5 bases at V and 5 bases at J, with 12 bases between. Germline values: CDR1 SGHTA, CDR2 FQGNSA. The CDR3 is made up of 14 amino acids. The CDR3 region is CASSPDRNNEKLFF. The CDR3 DNA follows: TGTGCCAGCAGCCCAGACAGGAACAATGAAAAACTGTTTTTT.